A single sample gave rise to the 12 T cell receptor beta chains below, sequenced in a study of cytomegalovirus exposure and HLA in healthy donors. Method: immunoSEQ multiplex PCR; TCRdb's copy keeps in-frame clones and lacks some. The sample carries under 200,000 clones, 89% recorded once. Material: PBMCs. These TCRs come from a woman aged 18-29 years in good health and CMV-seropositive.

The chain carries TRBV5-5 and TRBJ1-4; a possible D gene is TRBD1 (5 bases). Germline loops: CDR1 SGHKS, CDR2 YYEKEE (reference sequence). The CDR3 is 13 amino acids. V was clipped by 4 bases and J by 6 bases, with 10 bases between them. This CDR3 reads CASSTPTDEKLFF. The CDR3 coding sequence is TGTGCCAGCAGCACTCCGACAGATGAAAAACTGTTTTTT.

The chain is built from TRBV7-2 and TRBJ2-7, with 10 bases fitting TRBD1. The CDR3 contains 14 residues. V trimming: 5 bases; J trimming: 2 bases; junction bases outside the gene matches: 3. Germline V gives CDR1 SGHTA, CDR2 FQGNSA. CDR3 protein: CASSPGQGAYEQYF. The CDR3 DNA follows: TGTGCCAGCAGCCCAGGACAGGGGGCCTACGAGCAGTACTTC.

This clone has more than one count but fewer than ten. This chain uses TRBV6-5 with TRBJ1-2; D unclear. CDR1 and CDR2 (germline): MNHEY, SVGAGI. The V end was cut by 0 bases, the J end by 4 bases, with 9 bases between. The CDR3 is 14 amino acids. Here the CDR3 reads CASSYSYRAYGYTF. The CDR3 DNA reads TGTGCCAGCAGTTACTCCTACAGAGCCTATGGCTACACCTTC.

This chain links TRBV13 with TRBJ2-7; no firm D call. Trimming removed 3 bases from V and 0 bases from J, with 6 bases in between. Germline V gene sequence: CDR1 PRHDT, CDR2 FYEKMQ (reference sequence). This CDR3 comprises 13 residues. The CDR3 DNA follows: TGTGCCAGCAGCTTGCAGGACTCCTACGAGCAGTACTTC. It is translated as CASSLQDSYEQYF.

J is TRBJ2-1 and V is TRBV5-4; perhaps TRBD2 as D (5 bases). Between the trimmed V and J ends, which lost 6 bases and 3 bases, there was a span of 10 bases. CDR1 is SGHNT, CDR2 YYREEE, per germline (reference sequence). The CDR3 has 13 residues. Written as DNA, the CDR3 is TGTGCCAGCAAAGCGGAGCTCTACAATGAGCAGTTCTTC. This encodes CASKAELYNEQFF.

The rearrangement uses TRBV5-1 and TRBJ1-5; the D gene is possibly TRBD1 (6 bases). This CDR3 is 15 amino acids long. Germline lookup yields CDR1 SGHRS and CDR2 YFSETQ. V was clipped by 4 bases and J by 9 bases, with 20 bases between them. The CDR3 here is CASSKTGRGLSPQHF. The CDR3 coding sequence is TGCGCCAGCAGCAAGACAGGTCGGGGTCTATCGCCCCAGCATTTT. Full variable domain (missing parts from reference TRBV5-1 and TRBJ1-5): KAGVTQTPRYLIKTRGQQVTLSCSPISGHRSVSWYQQTPGQGLQFLFEYFSETQRNKGNFPGRFSGRQFSNSRSEMNVSTLELGDSALYLCASSKTGRGLSPQHFGDGTRLSIL.

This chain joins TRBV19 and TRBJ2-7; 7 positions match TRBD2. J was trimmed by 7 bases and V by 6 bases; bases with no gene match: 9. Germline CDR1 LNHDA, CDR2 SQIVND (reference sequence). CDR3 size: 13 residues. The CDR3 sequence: CASRSSGAWEQYF. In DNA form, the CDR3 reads TGTGCCAGTAGATCTAGCGGTGCGTGGGAGCAGTACTTC.

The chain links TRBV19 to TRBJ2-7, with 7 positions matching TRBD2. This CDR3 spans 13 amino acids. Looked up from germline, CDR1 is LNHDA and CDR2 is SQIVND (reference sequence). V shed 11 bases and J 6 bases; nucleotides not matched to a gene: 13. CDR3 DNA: TGTGCCTCAGCCGGGGAGGGTCGTTTCGAGCAGTACTTC. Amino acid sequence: CASAGEGRFEQYF.

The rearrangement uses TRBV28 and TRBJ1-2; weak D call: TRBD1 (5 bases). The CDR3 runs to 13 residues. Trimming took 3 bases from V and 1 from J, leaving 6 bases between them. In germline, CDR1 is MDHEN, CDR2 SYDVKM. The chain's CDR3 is CASSFQGNYGYTF. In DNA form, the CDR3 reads TGTGCCAGCAGTTTCCAGGGTAACTATGGCTACACCTTC.

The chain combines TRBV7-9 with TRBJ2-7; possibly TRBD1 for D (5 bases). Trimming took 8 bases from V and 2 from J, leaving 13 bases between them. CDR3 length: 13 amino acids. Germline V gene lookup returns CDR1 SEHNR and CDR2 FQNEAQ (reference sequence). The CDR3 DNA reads TGTGCCAGCGGGGCTAGTACCACCTACGAGCAGTACTTC. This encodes CASGASTTYEQYF.

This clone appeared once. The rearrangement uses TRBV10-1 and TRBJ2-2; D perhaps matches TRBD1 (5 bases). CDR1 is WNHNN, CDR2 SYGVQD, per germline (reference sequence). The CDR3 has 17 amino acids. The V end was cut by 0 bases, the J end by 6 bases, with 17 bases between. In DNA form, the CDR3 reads TGCGCCAGCAGTGAGTCAAGGGGCCCCAGTCAATCCGGGGAGCTGTTTTTT. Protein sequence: CASSESRGPSQSGELFF.

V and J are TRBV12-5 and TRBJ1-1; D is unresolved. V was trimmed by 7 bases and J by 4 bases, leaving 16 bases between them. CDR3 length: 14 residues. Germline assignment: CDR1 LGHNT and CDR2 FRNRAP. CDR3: CASVAFYRSTEAFF. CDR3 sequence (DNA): TGTGCTAGTGTAGCATTTTACCGGTCCACTGAAGCTTTCTTT.